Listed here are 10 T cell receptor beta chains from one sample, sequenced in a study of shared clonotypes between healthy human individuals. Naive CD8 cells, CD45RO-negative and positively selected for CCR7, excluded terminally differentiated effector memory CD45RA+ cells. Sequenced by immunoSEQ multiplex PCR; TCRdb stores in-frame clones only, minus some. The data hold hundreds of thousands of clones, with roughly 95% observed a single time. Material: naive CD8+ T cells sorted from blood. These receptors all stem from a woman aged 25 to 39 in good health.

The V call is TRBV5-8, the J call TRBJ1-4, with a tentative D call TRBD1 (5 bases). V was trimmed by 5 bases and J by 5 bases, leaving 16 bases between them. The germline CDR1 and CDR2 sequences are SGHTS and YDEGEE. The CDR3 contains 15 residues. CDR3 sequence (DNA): TGTGCCAGCAGTGCCCGGGGGGTCTCCAATGAAAAACTGTTTTTT. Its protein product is CASSARGVSNEKLFF. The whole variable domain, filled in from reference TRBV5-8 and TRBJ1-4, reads EAGVTQSPTHLIKTRGQQATLRCSPISGHTSVYWYQQALGLGLQFLLWYDEGEERNRGNFPPRFSGRQFPNYSSELNVNALELEDSALYLCASSARGVSNEKLFFGSGTQLSVL.

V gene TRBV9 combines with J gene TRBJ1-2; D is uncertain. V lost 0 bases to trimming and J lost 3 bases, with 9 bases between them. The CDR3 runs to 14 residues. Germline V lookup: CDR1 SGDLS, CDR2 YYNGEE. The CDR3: CASSVANSYYGYTF. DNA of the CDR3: TGTGCCAGCAGCGTAGCGAATTCTTACTATGGCTACACCTTC. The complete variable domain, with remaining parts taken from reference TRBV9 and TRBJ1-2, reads DSGVTQTPKHLITATGQRVTLRCSPRSGDLSVYWYQQSLDQGLQFLIQYYNGEERAKGNILERFSAQQFPDLHSELNLSSLELGDSALYFCASSVANSYYGYTFGSGTRLTVV.

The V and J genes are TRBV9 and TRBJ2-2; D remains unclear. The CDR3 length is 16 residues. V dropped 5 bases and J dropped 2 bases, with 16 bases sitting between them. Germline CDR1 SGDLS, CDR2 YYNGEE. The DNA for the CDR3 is TGTGCCAGCAGTCCCACGGTCCAAAGAAACACCGGGGAGCTGTTTTTT. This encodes CASSPTVQRNTGELFF.

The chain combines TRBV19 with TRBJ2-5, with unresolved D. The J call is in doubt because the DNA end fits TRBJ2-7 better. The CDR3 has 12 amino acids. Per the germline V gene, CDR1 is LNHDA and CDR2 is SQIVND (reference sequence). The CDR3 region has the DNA TGTGCCAGTAGTATCACCCAGTACGAGCAGTACTTC. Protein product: CASSITQYEQYF.

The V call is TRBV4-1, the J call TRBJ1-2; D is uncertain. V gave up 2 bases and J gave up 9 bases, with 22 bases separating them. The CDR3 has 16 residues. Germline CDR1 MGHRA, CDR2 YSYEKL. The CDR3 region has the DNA TGCGCCAGCAGCCAACATAGGTCCCTAAGGGCCGTTAGCTACACCTTC. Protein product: CASSQHRSLRAVSYTF.

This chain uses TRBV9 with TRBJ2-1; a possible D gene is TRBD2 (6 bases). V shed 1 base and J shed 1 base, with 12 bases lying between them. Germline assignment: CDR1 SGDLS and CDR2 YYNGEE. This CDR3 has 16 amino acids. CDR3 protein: CASSVSRLASYNEQFF. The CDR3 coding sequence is TGTGCCAGCAGCGTATCTAGGCTAGCGTCCTACAATGAGCAGTTCTTC.

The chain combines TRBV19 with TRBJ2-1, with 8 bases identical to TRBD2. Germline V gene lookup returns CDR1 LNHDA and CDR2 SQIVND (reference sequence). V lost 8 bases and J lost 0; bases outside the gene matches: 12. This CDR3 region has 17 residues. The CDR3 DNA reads TGTGCCAGTTCCCAGATACTAGCGGTAGACTCCTACAATGAGCAGTTCTTC. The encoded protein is CASSQILAVDSYNEQFF.

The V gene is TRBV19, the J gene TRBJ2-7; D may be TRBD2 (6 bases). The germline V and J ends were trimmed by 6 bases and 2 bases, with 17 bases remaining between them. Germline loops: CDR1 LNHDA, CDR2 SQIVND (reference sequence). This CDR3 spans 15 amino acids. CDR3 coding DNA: TGTGCCAGTAGATATCGACCGGGAGAAACCTACGAGCAGTACTTC. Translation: CASRYRPGETYEQYF.

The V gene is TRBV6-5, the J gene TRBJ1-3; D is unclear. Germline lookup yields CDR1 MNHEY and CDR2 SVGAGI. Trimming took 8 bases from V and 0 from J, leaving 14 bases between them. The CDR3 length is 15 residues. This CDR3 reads CASGVLGVSGNTIYF. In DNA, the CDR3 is TGTGCCAGCGGGGTCCTCGGAGTCTCTGGAAACACCATATATTTT.

CDR3 in amino acids: CASSLEVGPREQYF. The CDR3 DNA is TGTGCCAGCAGCTTGGAGGTGGGTCCTCGGGAGCAGTACTTC. The V call is TRBV5-4, the J call TRBJ2-7; D gene unclear. This CDR3 spans 14 amino acids. The V and J ends lost 0 bases and 7 bases respectively, with 14 bases between them. Germline V CDR1 and CDR2: SGHNT, YYREEE (reference sequence).